These 17 T cell receptor beta chains were sequenced from one sample in a study of blood T cell repertoires in COVID-19. Profiled with immunoSEQ multiplex PCR; TCRdb holds only in-frame clones, not every one. Found here are about 480,000 clones, roughly nine tenths of them singletons; the top ten hold less than 9%. Sequencing input: peripheral blood. The source of these receptors is a woman aged 45 to 65 with COVID-19, enrolled during active disease.

V and J are TRBV6-6 and TRBJ1-5; 9 bases line up with TRBD1. V trimming: 8 bases; J trimming: 2 bases; junction bases outside the gene matches: 4. CDR1 and CDR2 from the germline V gene are MNHNY and SVGAGI (reference sequence). The CDR3 contains 14 residues. The DNA for the CDR3 is TGTGCCAGCCGGACAGGGGCTGGCAATCAGCCCCAGCATTTT. Residues: CASRTGAGNQPQHF.

The chain carries TRBV7-8 and TRBJ2-2; maybe TRBD2 (5 bases). This CDR3 has 18 amino acids. The V end was cut by 0 bases, the J end by 0 bases, with 14 bases between. Germline V lookup: CDR1 SGHVS, CDR2 FQNEAQ. CDR3 protein: CASSLAPRGGANTGELFF. In DNA, the CDR3 is TGTGCCAGCAGCTTAGCGCCCCGGGGTGGGGCGAACACCGGGGAGCTGTTTTTT.

This chain uses TRBV6-4 with TRBJ1-1, with 8 bases aligning to TRBD1. The germline V gene has CDR1 MRHNA and CDR2 SNTAGT. The J segment lost 5 bases and the V segment lost 2 bases, leaving 19 bases of the junction unmatched. CDR3 size: 19 residues. This CDR3 reads CASSDDGTGIYLNGTEAFF. The CDR3 DNA reads TGTGCCAGCAGTGACGACGGGACAGGCATCTATCTTAACGGGACTGAAGCTTTCTTT.

Here the CDR3 reads CASSLDGGNTEAFF. The CDR3 DNA reads as TGTGCCAGCAGCTTGGACGGGGGGAACACTGAAGCTTTCTTT. The chain employs TRBV5-8 and TRBJ1-1; possible D gene TRBD1, 5 bases. V dropped 0 bases and J dropped 1 base, with 7 bases sitting between them. This CDR3 spans 14 amino acids. In germline, CDR1 is SGHTS, CDR2 YDEGEE.

The rearrangement joins TRBV27 to TRBJ2-3; D is perhaps TRBD2 (6 bases). This CDR3 spans 15 amino acids. Germline V gene data show CDR1 as MNHEY and CDR2 as SMNVEV (reference sequence). V dropped 4 bases and J dropped 1 base, with 12 bases sitting between them. This CDR3 is CASSSGIAGTDTQYF. The DNA of the CDR3 is TGTGCCAGCAGTTCTGGGATAGCGGGCACAGATACGCAGTATTTT.

V usage is TRBV28 and J usage is TRBJ2-7; D gene ambiguous. The CDR3 extends over 11 amino acids. CDR1 and CDR2 from the germline V gene are MDHEN and SYDVKM. Trimming pared 1 base from V and 5 bases from J, leaving 3 bases between. CDR3 DNA sequence: TGTGCCAGCAGTTTATTCGACGAGCAGTACTTC. This gives the protein CASSLFDEQYF.

The V call is TRBV7-9, the J call TRBJ2-1; tentative D call: TRBD1 (7 bases). The CDR3 contains 14 residues. Per the germline V gene, CDR1 is SEHNR and CDR2 is FQNEAQ (reference sequence). The germline V and J ends were trimmed by 3 bases and 8 bases, with 14 bases remaining between them. CDR3 in DNA: TGTGCCAGCAGCTTCAGGGGGGCCGGGGATGAGCAGTTCTTC. Amino acids: CASSFRGAGDEQFF.

The chain joins TRBV5-1 to TRBJ1-6, with 7 bases that match TRBD1. Germline CDR1 and CDR2: SGHRS and YFSETQ. The CDR3 is 16 amino acids. J lost 0 bases, V lost 4 bases, and 4 bases had no gene match. CDR3 nucleotides: TGCGCCAGCAGCCCCCGGGACAGCTCCTATAATTCACCCCTCCACTTT. It encodes CASSPRDSSYNSPLHF.

The chain links TRBV6-1 to TRBJ1-2; D is possibly TRBD1 (6 bases). The length of the CDR3 is 16 residues. Per germline, CDR1 MNHNS and CDR2 SASEGT. V lost 1 base to trimming and J lost 2 bases, with 14 bases between them. CDR3: CASSEGGQGNNYGYTF. The CDR3 region has the DNA TGTGCCAGCAGTGAAGGAGGGCAGGGGAACAACTATGGCTACACCTTC.

The chain has TRBV4-1 and TRBJ1-3, with no clear D. Deletions cut 4 bases from V and 4 bases from J, with 14 bases between. The CDR3 loop spans 15 amino acids. From germline, CDR1 is MGHRA and CDR2 YSYEKL. For the CDR3, the DNA is TGCGCCAGCAGCCTTCAAACGATGCTAGGAAACACCATATATTTT. Amino acid sequence: CASSLQTMLGNTIYF.

V gene TRBV9 combines with J gene TRBJ1-1, with TRBD1 as a possible D gene (5 bases). V shed 3 bases and J shed 2 bases, with 8 bases lying between them. CDR1 is SGDLS and CDR2 is YYNGEE in the germline V gene. The CDR3 is 13 amino acids. The CDR3 here is CASSGGPNTEAFF. The CDR3 DNA follows: TGTGCCAGCAGCGGGGGCCCTAACACTGAAGCTTTCTTT.

The rearrangement joins TRBV4-1 to TRBJ2-2; no clear D. The CDR3 consists of 15 residues. Trimming removed 1 base at V and 5 bases at J, with 11 bases between. Germline CDR1 and CDR2: MGHRA and YSYEKL. CDR3 DNA sequence: TGCGCCAGCAGCCAAGTCTTTCGAGAGACCGGGGAGCTGTTTTTT. Amino acids: CASSQVFRETGELFF.

J is TRBJ2-7 and V is TRBV10-2, with 10 positions matching TRBD1. The CDR3 consists of 14 residues. CDR1 WSHSY and CDR2 SAAADI come from the germline V gene. Germline trimming cut 6 bases from V and 2 bases from J; bases unmatched to any gene: 4. DNA of the CDR3: TGCGCCAGCAGGGAGACAGGGGGCACCTACGAGCAGTACTTC. Protein sequence: CASRETGGTYEQYF.

This chain joins TRBV12-3 or TRBV12-4 and TRBJ1-1; TRBD1 matches at 9 bases. This CDR3 region has 12 residues. With 4 bases clipped from V and 10 bases from J, the junction kept 4 bases outside the gene matches. The CDR3 nucleotides read TGTGCCAGCAGTTCAACAGGGGGCAGAGCTTTCTTT. Translation gives CASSSTGGRAFF.

This sequence joins TRBV11-1 and TRBJ1-1; no clear D. The ends were cut back, 2 bases at V and 5 bases at J, with 9 bases in the middle. This CDR3 is built from 13 residues. Germline loops: CDR1 SGHAT, CDR2 FQDESV (reference sequence). CDR3 residues: CASSLRGVTEAFF. DNA of the CDR3: TGTGCCAGCAGCTTACGGGGAGTGACTGAAGCTTTCTTT.

This clone was seen just once. The rearrangement links TRBV12-3 or TRBV12-4 to TRBJ1-1; tentatively, D is TRBD1 (5 bases). V was cut by 6 bases and J by 0 bases, with 8 bases left in between. This CDR3 is built from 13 residues. The CDR3 region has the DNA TGTGCCAGCAGGGACACCGTGAACACTGAAGCTTTCTTT. Translating it yields CASRDTVNTEAFF.

V gene TRBV2 combines with J gene TRBJ1-1, with TRBD1 as a possible D gene (5 bases). CDR3 size: 15 residues. The germline CDR1 and CDR2 sequences are SNHLY and FYNNEI. Trimming shortened V by 7 bases and J by 4 bases, and 19 bases separated the two germline ends. CDR3 sequence reads: CASTPVGGVSTEAFF. For the CDR3, the DNA is TGTGCCAGCACCCCGGTGGGGGGGGTTAGCACTGAAGCTTTCTTT.